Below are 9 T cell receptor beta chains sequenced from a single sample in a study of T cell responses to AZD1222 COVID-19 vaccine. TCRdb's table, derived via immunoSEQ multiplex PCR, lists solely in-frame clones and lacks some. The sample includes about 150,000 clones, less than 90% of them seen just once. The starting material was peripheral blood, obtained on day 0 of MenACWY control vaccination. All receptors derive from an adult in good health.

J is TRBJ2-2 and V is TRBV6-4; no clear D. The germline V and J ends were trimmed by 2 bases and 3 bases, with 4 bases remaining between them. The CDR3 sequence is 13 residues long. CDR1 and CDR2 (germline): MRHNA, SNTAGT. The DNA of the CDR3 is TGTGCCAGCAGTGACGGGGACACCGGGGAGCTGTTTTTT. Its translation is CASSDGDTGELFF.

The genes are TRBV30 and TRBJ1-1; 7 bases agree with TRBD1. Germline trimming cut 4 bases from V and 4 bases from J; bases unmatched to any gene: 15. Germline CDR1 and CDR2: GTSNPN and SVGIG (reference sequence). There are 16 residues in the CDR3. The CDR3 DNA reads TGTGCCTGGACCCTGCTGGTGGGCAGGGGGGGCACTGAAGCTTTCTTT. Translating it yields CAWTLLVGRGGTEAFF.

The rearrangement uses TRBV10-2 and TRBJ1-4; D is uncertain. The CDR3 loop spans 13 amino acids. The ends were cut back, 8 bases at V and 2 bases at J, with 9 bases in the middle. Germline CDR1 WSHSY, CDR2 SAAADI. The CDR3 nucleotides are TGCGCCAGCCGGGTTCAGACTAATGAAAAACTGTTTTTT. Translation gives CASRVQTNEKLFF.

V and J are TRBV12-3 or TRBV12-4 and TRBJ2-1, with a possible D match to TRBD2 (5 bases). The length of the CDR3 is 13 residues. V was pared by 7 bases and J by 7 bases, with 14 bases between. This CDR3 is CASTTSGRNEQFF. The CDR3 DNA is TGTGCCAGCACTACGAGCGGTAGGAATGAGCAGTTCTTC.

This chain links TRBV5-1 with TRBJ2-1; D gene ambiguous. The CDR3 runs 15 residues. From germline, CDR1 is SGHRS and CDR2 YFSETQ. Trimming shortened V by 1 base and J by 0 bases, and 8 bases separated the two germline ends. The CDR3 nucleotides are TGCGCCAGCAGCTTGAGCCCCAGCTCCTACAATGAGCAGTTCTTC. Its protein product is CASSLSPSSYNEQFF.

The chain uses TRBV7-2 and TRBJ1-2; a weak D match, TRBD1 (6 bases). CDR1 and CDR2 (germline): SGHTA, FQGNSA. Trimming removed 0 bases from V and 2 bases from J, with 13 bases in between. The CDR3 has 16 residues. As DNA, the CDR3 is TGTGCCAGCAGCTTAGCGTTGGCAGGGGTAAACTATGGCTACACCTTC. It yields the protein CASSLALAGVNYGYTF. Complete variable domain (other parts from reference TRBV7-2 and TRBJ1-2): GAGVSQSPSNKVTEKGKDVELRCDPISGHTALYWYRQSLGQGLEFLIYFQGNSAPDKSGLPSDRFSAERTGGSVSTLTIQRTQQEDSAVYLCASSLALAGVNYGYTFGSGTRLTVV.

The CDR3 nucleotides are TGTGCCAGTAGTATAGGGGGCTCGGTCTATGGCTACACCTTC. Protein: CASSIGGSVYGYTF. J is TRBJ1-2 and V is TRBV19; D may be TRBD1 (5 bases). V was clipped by 1 base and J by 4 bases, with 10 bases between them. Germline lookup yields CDR1 LNHDA and CDR2 SQIVND (reference sequence). This CDR3 region has 14 residues.

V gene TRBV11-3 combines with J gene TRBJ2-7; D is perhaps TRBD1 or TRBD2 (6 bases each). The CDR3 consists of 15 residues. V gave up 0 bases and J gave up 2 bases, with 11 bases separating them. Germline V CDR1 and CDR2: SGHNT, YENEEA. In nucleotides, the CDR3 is TGTGCCAGCAGCTTAGACTCGAGGGGGGCCTACGAGCAGTACTTC. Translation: CASSLDSRGAYEQYF.

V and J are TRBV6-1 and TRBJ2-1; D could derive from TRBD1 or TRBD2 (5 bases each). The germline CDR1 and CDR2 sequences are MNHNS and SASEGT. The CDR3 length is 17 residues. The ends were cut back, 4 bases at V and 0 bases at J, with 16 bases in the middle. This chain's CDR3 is CASSATLGASSYNEQFF. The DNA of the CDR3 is TGTGCCAGCAGTGCCACCCTCGGGGCAAGCTCCTACAATGAGCAGTTCTTC.